This TCR beta chain derives from a study of blood T cell repertoires in COVID-19. Measured with immunoSEQ multiplex PCR; TCRdb has only the in-frame clones, and not every one. Here the sample spans 200,000 to 300,000 clones, around 89% being singletons. Those who participated ranged in age from about 18 to 89 years and resided in 24 US areas. Donors were grouped by their self-reported clinical history. The germline CDR1 and CDR2 sequences are SGHTA and FQGNSA. Trimming removed 5 bases from V and 6 bases from J, with 6 bases in between. CDR3 length equals 11 residues. This chain connects TRBV7-2 to TRBJ2-3; D is ambiguous. The TCR sequence derives from a woman aged 25 to 39 who had recovered from COVID-19. The sequenced sample consisted of PBMCs or T cells enriched from blood (not recorded which). As DNA, the CDR3 is TGTGCCAGCAGCCTATCCGATACGCAGTATTTT. Translation: CASSLSDTQYF.